This T cell receptor beta chain stems from a study of blood T cell repertoires in COVID-19. Data came from immunoSEQ multiplex PCR; TCRdb stores just in-frame clones and leaves some out. Seen here are 200,000 or so clones, approximately 82% observed once, and the top ten hold 6% to 8%. Trimming took 5 bases from V and 0 from J, leaving 13 bases between them. CDR1 is MNHEY, CDR2 SMNVEV, per germline (reference sequence). This CDR3 comprises 15 residues. This chain connects TRBV27 to TRBJ1-1; D possibly corresponds to TRBD1 (5 bases). The clonotype originates from a human donor with acute or convalescent COVID-19. The donor label of this sample is uncertain. Source material: peripheral blood. CDR3 bases: TGTGCCAGCAGTCTCACGGGGGGATTGAACACTGAAGCTTTCTTT. This sequence encodes CASSLTGGLNTEAFF.